This T cell receptor beta chain appears in the sequencing data of a study of beta chain features in type 1 diabetes. Study-level points and caveats: The study found fewer insertions and more deletions at VDJ junctions in type 1 diabetes patients. Moderately but significantly shorter TCRB CDR3s were found in Type 1 diabetes patients in all four CD4+ subsets.

Heparinised blood was drawn once per donor, averaging about 0.11 L. Each sorted population was over 95% pure. Sequenced material consisted of expressed TCRB transcripts (all of the isolated RNA was reverse transcribed). The table came from immunoSEQ multiplex PCR; TCRdb's copy has only in-frame clones and leaves some out. Of about 650,000 clones in the sample, 9.5% to 15% were seen once. On this clone itself: No antigen is known for it.

This clonotype was obtained from a man aged 25 to 40 with type 1 diabetes. What was sequenced was naive CD4+ T cells from blood.

In DNA, the CDR3 is TGTGCCAGCTCACCCCCGGGACAGGGGACTTTCGGCTACACCTTC. Translation: CASSPPGQGTFGYTF. This chain links TRBV18 with TRBJ1-2, with TRBD1 matching over 10 bases. The trim removed 3 bases at V and 8 bases at J, leaving 9 bases unmatched. The CDR3 length is 15 residues. Per the germline V gene, CDR1 is KGHSH and CDR2 is LQKENI.